The clone carrying this T cell receptor beta chain was counted a few times. Its antigen remains unidentified. The PCR ran on 60 Vbeta and 13 Jbeta primers. The protocol was immunoSEQ multiplex PCR, while the TCRdb copy is restricted to in-frame clones and leaves out a portion. This table has approximately 140,000 clones, roughly four fifths appearing once. CDR3 length equals 14 residues. V was trimmed by 8 bases and J by 2 bases, leaving 15 bases between them. Germline V gives CDR1 SNHLY, CDR2 FYNNEI. The data originate from a study of cytomegalovirus exposure and HLA in healthy donors. Findings and caveats of the study: TCR beta chains numbering more than 150 were designated cytomegalovirus-associated. What a later analysis showed was that several of the most significant clusters appeared linked to common viral pathogens. With later analysis, a missense DCLRE1C variant became linked to TCR beta V- and J-gene trimming. It was shown in a later analysis that HLA-associated TCR beta chains were more clonally expanded than other, equally common chains.

This TCR came from an older woman in good health and CMV-seronegative. Material: PBMCs. This sequence joins TRBV2 and TRBJ1-1; D is perhaps TRBD1 (5 bases). The CDR3 DNA is TGTGCCAGCGCCATGCCGGACACCAACACTGAAGCTTTCTTT. Protein: CASAMPDTNTEAFF.